The 23 T cell receptor beta chains reported below all come from one sample, sequenced in a study of neoadjuvant anti-PD-1 for oral cavity cancer. The sample's time point: after neoadjuvant nivolumab, at surgical resection. Clones were read by immunoSEQ multiplex PCR, and TCRdb kept only the in-frame ones, dropping some. The table shows over 65,000 clones, with about 88% occurring only once. The sample was PBMCs, taken after nivolumab (anti-PD-1) treatment. The receptors here all came from a person aged 40 to 85 with oral cavity squamous cell carcinoma.

The rearrangement links TRBV2 to TRBJ2-1; no clear D gene. The CDR3 covers 14 residues. From germline, CDR1 is SNHLY and CDR2 FYNNEI. V lost 4 bases, J lost 1 base, and 8 bases lay in between. The CDR3 DNA reads as TGTGCCAGCAGTGTAGAACAGTCCTACAATGAGCAGTTCTTC. Translating gives CASSVEQSYNEQFF.

DNA of the CDR3: TGTGCCAGCAGCGTAGGACAGAACGCGAACACCGGGGAGCTGTTTTTT. Translated: CASSVGQNANTGELFF. The chain links TRBV9 to TRBJ2-2; possibly TRBD1 for D (5 bases). Germline V gene sequence: CDR1 SGDLS, CDR2 YYNGEE. The CDR3 totals 16 residues. V lost 0 bases, J lost 0 bases, and 9 bases lay in between.

This clone appeared a single time. This chain uses TRBV15 with TRBJ1-5; D unresolved. Trimming stripped 3 bases from V and 5 bases from J, with 11 bases between. The V gene's germline CDR1 is LNHNV and CDR2 YYDKDF (reference sequence). This CDR3 is 14 amino acids long. CDR3 in DNA: TGTGCCACCAGCAGCTTTTCGGGGTATCAGCCCCAGCATTTT. Amino acid sequence: CATSSFSGYQPQHF.

CDR3 DNA sequence: TGTGCCAGCTCACTAGGGACAGGGGCCTACGAGCAGTACTTC. This sequence encodes CASSLGTGAYEQYF. The rearrangement uses TRBV18 and TRBJ2-7; 10 bases are shared with TRBD1. This CDR3 has 14 amino acids. The trim removed 4 bases at V and 2 bases at J, leaving 2 bases unmatched. CDR1 and CDR2 from the germline V gene are KGHSH and LQKENI. Drawing the rest from reference TRBV18 and TRBJ2-7, the complete variable domain is NAGVMQNPRHLVRRRGQEARLRCSPMKGHSHVYWYRQLPEEGLKFMVYLQKENIIDESGMPKERFSAEFPKEGPSILRIQQVVRGDSAAYFCASSLGTGAYEQYFGPGTRLTVT.

The chain employs TRBV29-1 and TRBJ2-1; TRBD1 or TRBD2 may be the D gene (5 bases each). There are 15 residues in the CDR3. Germline assignment: CDR1 SQVTM and CDR2 ANQGSEA. V was pared by 3 bases and J by 9 bases, with 21 bases between. The chain's CDR3 is CSVDGSGTAWGEQFF. The CDR3 DNA is TGCAGCGTTGATGGGTCCGGGACCGCCTGGGGTGAGCAGTTCTTC.

The chain uses TRBV9 and TRBJ1-1; no definite D call. CDR1 SGDLS and CDR2 YYNGEE come from the germline V gene. The CDR3 totals 14 residues. With 0 bases removed from V and 3 bases from J, the gap between germline ends came to 9 bases. The CDR3 coding sequence is TGTGCCAGCAGCGTAGACCCGGCCTACACTGAAGCTTTCTTT. Encoded protein: CASSVDPAYTEAFF.

The J gene is TRBJ2-7, the V gene TRBV14; 7 bases map to TRBD1. V trimming: 5 bases; J trimming: 2 bases; junction bases outside the gene matches: 3. The germline CDR1 and CDR2 sequences are SGHDN and FVKESK. The length of the CDR3 is 13 residues. This chain's CDR3 is CASSDRVTYEQYF. The CDR3 DNA follows: TGTGCCAGCAGCGACAGGGTAACCTACGAGCAGTACTTC.

The rearrangement joins TRBV7-2 to TRBJ1-2; D ambiguous. Germline CDR1 reads SGHTA; CDR2 reads FQGNSA. The CDR3 totals 14 residues. Deletions cut 3 bases from V and 5 bases from J, with 13 bases between. The CDR3, as DNA: TGTGCCAGCAGCTTTGTGGACTCTTCTTATGGCTACACCTTC. Residues: CASSFVDSSYGYTF.

This chain connects TRBV7-2 to TRBJ2-2, with 10 positions matching TRBD2. This CDR3 spans 15 amino acids. V was pared by 0 bases and J by 5 bases, with 0 bases of the junction left unmatched. Germline CDR1 and CDR2: SGHTA and FQGNSA. CDR3 residues: CASSLASGRTGELFF. The CDR3 DNA sequence: TGTGCCAGCAGCTTAGCTAGCGGGAGGACCGGGGAGCTGTTTTTT.

V and J are TRBV2 and TRBJ2-1; D is uncertain. CDR1 SNHLY and CDR2 FYNNEI come from the germline V gene. V lost 1 base and J 5 bases, leaving 0 bases between the germline ends. The CDR3 runs 11 residues. CDR3 nucleotide sequence: TGTGCCAGCAGTGAAGACAATGAGCAGTTCTTC. This gives the protein CASSEDNEQFF.

This rearrangement joins TRBV5-1 to TRBJ2-1; TRBD2 matches at 12 bases. Germline loops: CDR1 SGHRS, CDR2 YFSETQ. This CDR3 spans 18 amino acids. The V segment lost 7 bases and the J segment 0 bases; nucleotides outside the gene matches: 11. CDR3 DNA: TGCGCCAGCGGTTCCACGACTAGCGGGAGTGTCTCCTACAATGAGCAGTTCTTC. Amino acids: CASGSTTSGSVSYNEQFF.

This chain links TRBV7-3 with TRBJ1-1, with D perhaps TRBD1 (5 bases). V was trimmed by 2 bases and J by 9 bases, leaving 13 bases between them. CDR1 and CDR2 from the germline V gene are SGHTA and FQGTGA. The length of the CDR3 is 13 residues. The CDR3 is CASSLEGDSKAFF. Written as DNA, the CDR3 is TGTGCCAGCAGCTTAGAAGGAGACAGTAAAGCTTTCTTT.

The rearrangement uses TRBV2 and TRBJ2-6; 16 nucleotides match TRBD2. The germline CDR1 and CDR2 sequences are SNHLY and FYNNEI. The CDR3 is 21 residues long. V lost 5 bases and J lost 4; bases outside the gene matches: 14. CDR3 region: CASSSDSGLAGGMAGANVLTF. The CDR3 DNA reads as TGTGCCAGCAGTTCGGATTCGGGACTAGCGGGAGGGATGGCCGGGGCCAACGTCCTGACTTTC.

This chain connects TRBV27 to TRBJ2-7, with 8 bases identical to TRBD2. CDR1 and CDR2 (germline): MNHEY, SMNVEV (reference sequence). With 0 bases clipped from V and 1 base from J, the junction kept 2 bases outside the gene matches. The CDR3 consists of 15 residues. The CDR3 reads CASSLSSGGSYEQYF. The CDR3 DNA sequence: TGTGCCAGCAGTTTATCAAGCGGGGGTTCCTACGAGCAGTACTTC.

The chain couples TRBV30 to TRBJ1-3, with D uncertain. Trimming shortened V by 7 bases and J by 0 bases, and 22 bases separated the two germline ends. The germline V gene has CDR1 GTSNPN and CDR2 SVGIG (reference sequence). This CDR3 region has 17 residues. DNA for the CDR3: TGTGCCTCCTATTTCACCACGAGAGCCGCCTCTGGAAACACCATATATTTT. Protein sequence: CASYFTTRAASGNTIYF.

The rearrangement uses TRBV5-4 and TRBJ2-2; D ambiguous. Germline lookup yields CDR1 SGHNT and CDR2 YYREEE (reference sequence). V was shortened by 0 bases and J by 5 bases, with 8 bases between the two germline ends. The CDR3 runs to 14 residues. CDR3 residues: CASSLADSTGELFF. The CDR3 nucleotides read TGTGCCAGCAGCTTGGCCGATAGTACCGGGGAGCTGTTTTTT.

The chain joins TRBV14 to TRBJ2-5; D is possibly TRBD1 (6 bases). Looked up from germline, CDR1 is SGHDN and CDR2 is FVKESK. This CDR3 comprises 15 residues. Trimming shortened V by 6 bases and J by 1 base, and 15 bases separated the two germline ends. In DNA form, the CDR3 reads TGTGCCAGCAGACCATCTGGGGGCCCCCAAGAGACCCAGTACTTC. This sequence encodes CASRPSGGPQETQYF.

V gene TRBV10-3 combines with J gene TRBJ2-3; D gene uncertain. Trimming left V 10 bases short and J 5 bases short, with 13 bases between. The CDR3 totals 12 residues. Germline V gene sequence: CDR1 ENHRY, CDR2 SYGVKD. Written as DNA, the CDR3 is TGTGCCACCAAAAGTTCCGAAGATACGCAGTATTTT. It encodes CATKSSEDTQYF.

This chain joins TRBV6-5 and TRBJ1-5, with TRBD1 as a possible D gene (5 bases). The CDR3 has 15 residues. Looked up from germline, CDR1 is MNHEY and CDR2 is SVGAGI. Trimming shortened V by 6 bases and J by 6 bases, and 18 bases separated the two germline ends. This CDR3 reads CASRQSTGFSQPQHF. As DNA, the CDR3 is TGTGCCAGCAGACAAAGCACAGGCTTTTCTCAGCCCCAGCATTTT.

This clone has only one observation. V and J are TRBV9 and TRBJ2-4, with D perhaps TRBD1 (5 bases). Trimming took off 3 bases at V and 0 bases at J, with 10 bases between the two ends. CDR3 size: 15 residues. CDR1 is SGDLS and CDR2 is YYNGEE in the germline V gene. DNA for the CDR3: TGTGCCAGCAGCGCCGACAGTCTAGCCAAAAACATTCAGTACTTC. It yields the protein CASSADSLAKNIQYF.

The chain employs TRBV2 and TRBJ2-1, with 12 bases matching TRBD2. Germline assignment: CDR1 SNHLY and CDR2 FYNNEI. The CDR3 consists of 15 residues. V dropped 1 base and J dropped 9; count of bases not matched to a gene: 4. The CDR3 DNA follows: TGTGCCAGCAGTGAAGATCTAGCGGGAGGGGGTGAGCAGTTCTTC. Amino acids: CASSEDLAGGGEQFF. Combining the CDR3 with reference TRBV2 and TRBJ2-1 gives the whole variable domain EPEVTQTPSHQVTQMGQEVILRCVPISNHLYFYWYRQILGQKVEFLVSFYNNEISEKSEIFDDQFSVERPDGSNFTLKIRSTKLEDSAMYFCASSEDLAGGGEQFFGPGTRLTVL.

The V and J genes are TRBV11-3 and TRBJ2-7, with 7 bases identical to TRBD2. Germline CDR1 is SGHNT and CDR2 is YENEEA. Trimming removed 1 base from V and 7 bases from J; junction bases left unmatched: 4. CDR3 length: 13 residues. CDR3 region: CASSLAGAGEQYF. In DNA form, the CDR3 reads TGTGCCAGCAGCTTAGCGGGAGCGGGGGAGCAGTACTTC.

The genes are TRBV29-1 and TRBJ2-3, with a possible D match to TRBD2 (6 bases). CDR3 length: 15 amino acids. Germline V lookup: CDR1 SQVTM, CDR2 ANQGSEA. Trimming cost V 8 bases and J 1 base, with 19 bases left between them. Written as DNA, the CDR3 is TGCAGCTCGCTTTTGGCTAGCGATGGCACAGATACGCAGTATTTT. Protein: CSSLLASDGTDTQYF.